This TCR beta chain was identified during a study of PD-L1 blockade in urothelial cancer. CDR1 is LNHDA, CDR2 SQIVND, per germline (reference sequence). The CDR3 contains 13 residues. Trimming left V 5 bases short and J 3 bases short, with 11 bases between. The data were produced by immunoSEQ multiplex PCR, yet TCRdb's version contains in-frame clones alone and is incomplete. The table includes some 84,000 clones, about 80% detected once. The sample here was PBMCs, taken around atezolizumab (anti-PD-L1) treatment. This receptor was obtained from a man aged 70 or older with urothelial cancer. The chain combines TRBV19 with TRBJ2-7; tentative D call: TRBD2 (6 bases). In nucleotides, the CDR3 is TGTGCCAGTAGTGGGCTAGCGAACTACGAGCAGTACTTC. It encodes CASSGLANYEQYF.